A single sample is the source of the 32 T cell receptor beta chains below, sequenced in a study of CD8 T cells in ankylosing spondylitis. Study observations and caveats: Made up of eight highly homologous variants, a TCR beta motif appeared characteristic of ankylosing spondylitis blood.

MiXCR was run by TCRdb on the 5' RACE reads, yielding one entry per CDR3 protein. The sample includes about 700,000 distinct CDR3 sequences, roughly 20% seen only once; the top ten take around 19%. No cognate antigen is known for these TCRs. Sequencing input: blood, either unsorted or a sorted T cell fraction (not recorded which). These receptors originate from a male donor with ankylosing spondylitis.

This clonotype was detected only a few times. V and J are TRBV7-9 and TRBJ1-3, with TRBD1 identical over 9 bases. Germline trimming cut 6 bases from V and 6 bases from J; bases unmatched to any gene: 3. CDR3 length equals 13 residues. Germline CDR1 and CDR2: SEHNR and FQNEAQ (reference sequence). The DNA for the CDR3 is TGTGCCAGCAGAAGACAGGGGGAAAACACCATATATTTT. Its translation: CASRRQGENTIYF.

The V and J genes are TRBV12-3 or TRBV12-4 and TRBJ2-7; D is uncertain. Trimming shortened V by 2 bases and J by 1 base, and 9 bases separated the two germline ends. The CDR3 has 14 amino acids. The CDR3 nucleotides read TGTGCCAGCAGTTTACACAGTAAGTCCTACGAGCAGTACTTC. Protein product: CASSLHSKSYEQYF.

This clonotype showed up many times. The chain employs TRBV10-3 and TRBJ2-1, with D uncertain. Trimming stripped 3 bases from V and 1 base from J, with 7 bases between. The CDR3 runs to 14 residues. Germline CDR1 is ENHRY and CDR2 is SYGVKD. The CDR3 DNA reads TGTGCCATCAGTGATTCGAGTTCCTACAATGAGCAGTTCTTC. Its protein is CAISDSSSYNEQFF.

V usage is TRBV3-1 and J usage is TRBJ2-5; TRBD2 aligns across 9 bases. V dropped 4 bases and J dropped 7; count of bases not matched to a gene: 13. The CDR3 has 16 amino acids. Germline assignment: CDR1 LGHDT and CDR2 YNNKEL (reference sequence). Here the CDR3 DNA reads TGTGCCAGCAGCCTAAGCATCGCGGGGGGGCCTGGGACCCAGTACTTC. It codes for CASSLSIAGGPGTQYF.

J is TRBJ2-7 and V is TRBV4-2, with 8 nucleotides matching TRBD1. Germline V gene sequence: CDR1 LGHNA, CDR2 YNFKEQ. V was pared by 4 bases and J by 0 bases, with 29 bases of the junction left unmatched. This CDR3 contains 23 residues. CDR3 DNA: TGTGCCAGCAGCCCCCTGTCGGGACAGGATACCGAAACGGCGACGCCTCTCTCCTACGAGCAGTACTTC. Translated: CASSPLSGQDTETATPLSYEQYF.

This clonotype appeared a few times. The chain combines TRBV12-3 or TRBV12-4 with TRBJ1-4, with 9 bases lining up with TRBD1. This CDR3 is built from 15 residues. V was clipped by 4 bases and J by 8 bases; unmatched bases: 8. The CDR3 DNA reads TGTGCCAGCAGTTCTACAGGGGGCGCGTACGAAAAACTGTTTTTT. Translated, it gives CASSSTGGAYEKLFF.

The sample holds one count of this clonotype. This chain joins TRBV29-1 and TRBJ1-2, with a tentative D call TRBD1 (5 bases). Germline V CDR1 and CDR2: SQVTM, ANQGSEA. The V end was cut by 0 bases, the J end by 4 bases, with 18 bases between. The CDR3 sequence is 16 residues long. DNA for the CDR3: TGCAGCGTTGAAGATAGTCGGCCAGGGATTGGCTATGGCTACACCTTC. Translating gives CSVEDSRPGIGYGYTF.

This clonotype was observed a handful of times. This chain's CDR3 is CASSAFARSNQPQHF. The CDR3 nucleotides read TGTGCCAGCAGTGCATTCGCGCGTAGCAATCAGCCCCAGCATTTT. This chain links TRBV6-1 with TRBJ1-5, with D uncertain. Trimming stripped 4 bases from V and 0 bases from J, with 10 bases between. The length of the CDR3 is 15 residues. Germline V CDR1 and CDR2: MNHNS, SASEGT.

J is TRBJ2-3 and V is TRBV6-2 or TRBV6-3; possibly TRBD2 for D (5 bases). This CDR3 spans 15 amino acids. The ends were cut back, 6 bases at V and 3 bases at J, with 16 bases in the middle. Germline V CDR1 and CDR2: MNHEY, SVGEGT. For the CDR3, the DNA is TGTGCCAGCAGGCGGGTCTCAAGTTATACAGATACGCAGTATTTT. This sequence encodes CASRRVSSYTDTQYF.

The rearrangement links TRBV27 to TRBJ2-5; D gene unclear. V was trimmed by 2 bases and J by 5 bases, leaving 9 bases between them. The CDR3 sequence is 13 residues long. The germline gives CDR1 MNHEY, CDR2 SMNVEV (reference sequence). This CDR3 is CASSLRAHETQYF. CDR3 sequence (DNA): TGTGCCAGCAGTTTACGGGCGCATGAGACCCAGTACTTC.

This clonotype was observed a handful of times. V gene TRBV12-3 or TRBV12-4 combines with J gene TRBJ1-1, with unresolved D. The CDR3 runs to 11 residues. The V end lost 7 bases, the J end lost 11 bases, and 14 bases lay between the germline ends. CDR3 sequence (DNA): TGTGCCAGCATTCACAGCACCGGGGCTTTCTTT. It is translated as CASIHSTGAFF.

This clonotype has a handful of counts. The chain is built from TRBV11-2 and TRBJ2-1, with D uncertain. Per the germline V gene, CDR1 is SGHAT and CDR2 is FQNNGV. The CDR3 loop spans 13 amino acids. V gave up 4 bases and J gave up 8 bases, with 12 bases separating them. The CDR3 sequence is CASSSLSLDEQFF. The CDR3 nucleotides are TGTGCCAGCAGCTCCCTATCCTTAGATGAGCAGTTCTTC.

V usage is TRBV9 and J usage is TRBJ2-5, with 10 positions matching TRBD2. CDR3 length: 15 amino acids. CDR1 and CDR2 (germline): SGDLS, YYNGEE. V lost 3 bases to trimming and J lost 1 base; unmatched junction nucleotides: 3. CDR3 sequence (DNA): TGTGCCAGCAGCGGGGTAGCGGGGGGCCAAGAGACCCAGTACTTC. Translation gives CASSGVAGGQETQYF.

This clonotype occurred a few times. CDR3 nucleotide sequence: TGTGCCAGCAGCTTGACTAGCGGGGACAACGAGCAGTACTTC. Translation gives CASSLTSGDNEQYF. V gene TRBV7-9 combines with J gene TRBJ2-7; TRBD2 agrees at 11 bases. The CDR3 runs to 14 residues. Germline CDR1 SEHNR, CDR2 FQNEAQ (reference sequence). Germline trimming cut 3 bases from V and 5 bases from J; bases unmatched to any gene: 3.

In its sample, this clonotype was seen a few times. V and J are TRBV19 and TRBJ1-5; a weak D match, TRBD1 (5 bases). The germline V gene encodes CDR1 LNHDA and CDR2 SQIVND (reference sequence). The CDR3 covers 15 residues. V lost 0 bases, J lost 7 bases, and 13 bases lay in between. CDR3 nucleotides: TGTGCCAGTAGTATAGATTCGGGGGGATTGCAGCCCCAGCATTTT. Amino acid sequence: CASSIDSGGLQPQHF.

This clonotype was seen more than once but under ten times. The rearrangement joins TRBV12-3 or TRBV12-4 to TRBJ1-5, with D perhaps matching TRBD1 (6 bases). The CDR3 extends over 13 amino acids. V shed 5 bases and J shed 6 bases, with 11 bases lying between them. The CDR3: CASSPTGFQPQHF. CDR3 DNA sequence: TGTGCCAGCAGTCCCACAGGGTTTCAGCCCCAGCATTTT.

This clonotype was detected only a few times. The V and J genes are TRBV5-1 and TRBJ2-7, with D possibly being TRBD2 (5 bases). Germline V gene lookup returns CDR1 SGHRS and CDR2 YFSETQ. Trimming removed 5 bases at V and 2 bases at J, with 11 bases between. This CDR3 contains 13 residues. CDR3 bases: TGCGCCAGCAGGCCCCCGGGAACCTACGAGCAGTACTTC. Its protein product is CASRPPGTYEQYF.

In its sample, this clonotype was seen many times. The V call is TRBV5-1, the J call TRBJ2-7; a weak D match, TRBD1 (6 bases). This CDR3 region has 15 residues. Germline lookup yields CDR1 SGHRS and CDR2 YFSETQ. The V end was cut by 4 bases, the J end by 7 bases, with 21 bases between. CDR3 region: CASSPASGTPEEQYF. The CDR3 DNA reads TGCGCCAGCAGCCCCGCATCCGGGACACCGGAAGAGCAGTACTTC. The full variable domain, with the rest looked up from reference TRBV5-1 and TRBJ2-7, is KAGVTQTPRYLIKTRGQQVTLSCSPISGHRSVSWYQQTPGQGLQFLFEYFSETQRNKGNFPGRFSGRQFSNSRSEMNVSTLELGDSALYLCASSPASGTPEEQYFGPGTRLTVT.

The CDR3 bases are TGTGCCAGCAGCAGCCGGTTACTAGCGGGGGACTACAATGAGCAGTTCTTC. It encodes CASSSRLLAGDYNEQFF. The genes are TRBV4-2 and TRBJ2-1; 11 bases match TRBD2. Germline lookup yields CDR1 LGHNA and CDR2 YNFKEQ. The CDR3 is made up of 17 amino acids. V dropped 5 bases and J dropped 3; count of bases not matched to a gene: 9.

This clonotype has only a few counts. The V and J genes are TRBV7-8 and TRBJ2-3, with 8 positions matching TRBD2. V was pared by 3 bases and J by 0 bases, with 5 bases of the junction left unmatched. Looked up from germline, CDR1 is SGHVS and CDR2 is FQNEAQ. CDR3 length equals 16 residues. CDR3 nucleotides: TGTGCCAGCAGCTTCGGGGGGGGGCCAAGCACAGATACGCAGTATTTT. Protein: CASSFGGGPSTDTQYF.

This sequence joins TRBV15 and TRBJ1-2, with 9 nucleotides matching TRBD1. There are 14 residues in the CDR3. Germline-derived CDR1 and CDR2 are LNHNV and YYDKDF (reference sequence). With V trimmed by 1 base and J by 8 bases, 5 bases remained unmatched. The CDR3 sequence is CATSRVGGTGGYTF. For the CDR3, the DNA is TGTGCCACCAGCAGAGTAGGTGGGACAGGGGGCTACACCTTC.

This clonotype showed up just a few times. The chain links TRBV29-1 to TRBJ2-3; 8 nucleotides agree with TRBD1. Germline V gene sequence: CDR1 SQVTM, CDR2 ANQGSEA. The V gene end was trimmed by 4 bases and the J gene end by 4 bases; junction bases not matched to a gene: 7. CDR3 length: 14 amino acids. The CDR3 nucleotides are TGCAGCGTTGGAGGACAGGGAGCATCAGATACGCAGTATTTT. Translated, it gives CSVGGQGASDTQYF.

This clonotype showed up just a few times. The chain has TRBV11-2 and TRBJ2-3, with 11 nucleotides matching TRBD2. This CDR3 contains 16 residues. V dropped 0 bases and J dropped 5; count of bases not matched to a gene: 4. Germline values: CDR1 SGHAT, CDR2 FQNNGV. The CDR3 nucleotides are TGTGCCAGCAGCTTAGATACTAGCGGGAGATTAGATACGCAGTATTTT. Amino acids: CASSLDTSGRLDTQYF.

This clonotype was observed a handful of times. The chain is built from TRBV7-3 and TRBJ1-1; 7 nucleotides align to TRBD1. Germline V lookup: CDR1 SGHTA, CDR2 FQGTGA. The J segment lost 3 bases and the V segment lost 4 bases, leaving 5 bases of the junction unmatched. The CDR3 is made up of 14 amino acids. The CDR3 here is CASSSTGVDTEAFF. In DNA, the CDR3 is TGTGCCAGCAGCTCTACAGGGGTCGACACTGAAGCTTTCTTT.

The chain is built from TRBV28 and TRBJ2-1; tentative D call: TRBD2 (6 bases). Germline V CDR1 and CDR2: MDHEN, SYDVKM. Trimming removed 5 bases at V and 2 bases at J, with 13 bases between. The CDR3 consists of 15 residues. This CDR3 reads CASSPSAGPYNEQFF. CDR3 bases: TGTGCCAGCAGTCCCTCCGCGGGACCCTACAATGAGCAGTTCTTC.

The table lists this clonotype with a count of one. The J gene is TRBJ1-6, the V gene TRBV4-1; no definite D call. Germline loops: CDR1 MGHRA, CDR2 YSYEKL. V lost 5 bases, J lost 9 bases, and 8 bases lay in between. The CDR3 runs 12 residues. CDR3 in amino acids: CASSYDTSPLHF. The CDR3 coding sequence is TGCGCCAGCAGCTACGATACTTCACCCCTCCACTTT.

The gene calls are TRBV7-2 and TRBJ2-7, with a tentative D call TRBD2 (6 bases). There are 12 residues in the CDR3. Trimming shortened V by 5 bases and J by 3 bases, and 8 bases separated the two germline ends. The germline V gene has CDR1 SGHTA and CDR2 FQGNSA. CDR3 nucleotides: TGTGCCAGCAGCAGACTAGGCTACGAGCAGTACTTC. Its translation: CASSRLGYEQYF.

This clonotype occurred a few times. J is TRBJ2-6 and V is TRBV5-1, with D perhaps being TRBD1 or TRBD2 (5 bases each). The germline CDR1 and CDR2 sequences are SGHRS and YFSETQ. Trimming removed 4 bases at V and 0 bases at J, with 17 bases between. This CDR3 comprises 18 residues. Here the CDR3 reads CASSHKSGTTSGANVLTF. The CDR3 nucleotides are TGCGCCAGCAGCCACAAATCCGGGACGACCTCTGGGGCCAACGTCCTGACTTTC.

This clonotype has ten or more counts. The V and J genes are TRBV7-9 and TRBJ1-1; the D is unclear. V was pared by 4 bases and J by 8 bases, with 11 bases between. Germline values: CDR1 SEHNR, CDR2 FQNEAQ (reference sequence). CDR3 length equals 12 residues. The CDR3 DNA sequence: TGTGCCAGCAGCTACAGTCGGGAGGAAGCTTTCTTT. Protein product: CASSYSREEAFF.

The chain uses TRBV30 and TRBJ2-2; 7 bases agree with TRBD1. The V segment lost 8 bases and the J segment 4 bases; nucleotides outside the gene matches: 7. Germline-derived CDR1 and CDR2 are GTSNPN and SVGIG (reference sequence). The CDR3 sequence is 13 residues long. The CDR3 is CAKRDSFTGELFF. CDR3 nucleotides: TGTGCCAAACGGGACAGCTTCACCGGGGAGCTGTTTTTT.

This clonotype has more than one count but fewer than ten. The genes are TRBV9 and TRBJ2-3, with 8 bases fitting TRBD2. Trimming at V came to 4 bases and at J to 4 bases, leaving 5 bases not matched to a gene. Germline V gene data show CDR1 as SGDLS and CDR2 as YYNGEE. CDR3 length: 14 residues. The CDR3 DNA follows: TGTGCCAGCAGCACGGGAGGGCCCGCAGATACGCAGTATTTT. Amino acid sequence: CASSTGGPADTQYF.

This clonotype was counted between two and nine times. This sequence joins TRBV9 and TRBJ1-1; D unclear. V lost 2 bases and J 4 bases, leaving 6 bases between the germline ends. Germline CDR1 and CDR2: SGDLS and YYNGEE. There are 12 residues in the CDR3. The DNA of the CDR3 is TGTGCCAGCAGCGTCCCCGGCACTGAAGCTTTCTTT. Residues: CASSVPGTEAFF.